This T cell receptor (beta chain) was captured by sequencing in a study of T-cell reconstitution after alpha-beta-depleted transplantation in children. The CDR3 has 16 residues. The ends were cut back, 1 base at V and 2 bases at J, with 14 bases in the middle. Germline V lookup: CDR1 LNHDA, CDR2 SQIVND (reference sequence). The TCRbeta library was prepared with unique molecular identifiers. TCRdb reanalysed the PCR reads using MiXCR and keeps one entry per CDR3 protein. The sample lists approximately 270,000 distinct CDR3 sequences, 9.5% to 10% occurring once. The material sequenced was PBMCs from the stem cell graft donor, taken from the stem cell graft. V gene TRBV19 combines with J gene TRBJ2-5; a possible D gene is TRBD1 (6 bases). This receptor was taken from a human donor who donated a stem cell graft to a child with SCID. CDR3 sequence (DNA): TGTGCCAGTAGTATAGCGTACAGGGTGCCGCAAGAGACCCAGTACTTC. This gives the protein CASSIAYRVPQETQYF.